The present T cell receptor (beta chain) was sequenced within a study of CD8 T cells in ankylosing spondylitis. Study-level findings and limits: Fewer than 10 highly homologous variants formed a TCR beta motif that appeared characteristic of ankylosing spondylitis blood. In peripheral blood, disease-linked CD8+ clones occurred at relatively low frequencies. Reactive arthritis synovial fluid and blood previously showed some of these motif variants.

Quantitative 5'-RACE with molecular barcodes was used to make the TCR beta libraries. TCRdb analysed the 5' RACE reads with MiXCR anew, one entry per CDR3 protein. Among approximately 400,000 distinct CDR3 sequences listed, 17% were seen once. The CDR3 has 14 residues. Trimming removed 3 bases at V and 5 bases at J, with 12 bases between. The germline CDR1 and CDR2 sequences are SGHRS and YFSETQ. As for this clonotype: Its antigen is not identified.

The sequencing input was blood, either unsorted or a sorted T cell fraction (not recorded which). The chain carries TRBV5-1 and TRBJ2-1; either TRBD1 or TRBD2 may fit D (5 bases each). This TCR was sampled from a male donor with ankylosing spondylitis. DNA for the CDR3: TGCGCCAGCAGCTCACCCGGGACGGACAATGAGCAGTTCTTC. It codes for CASSSPGTDNEQFF.